This is a list of T cell receptor beta chains from one sample in a study of blood T cell repertoires in COVID-19. Here immunoSEQ multiplex PCR was the method, and the copy in TCRdb shows in-frame clones only, minus some. Among over 350,000 clones listed, approximately 90% were seen once. Sequencing was carried out using PBMCs or T cells enriched from blood (not recorded which). These receptors were taken from a woman aged 30 to 39 with acute COVID-19. Each CDR3 is given with its conserved first and last residue. Each record gives: D gene, V gene, clone size, J gene, CDR3 DNA, CDR3 protein. D genes are given only for firm matches. Not all rows give a size; the values are once, few, many and, for expanded clones, a class.

.	TRBV9	.	TRBJ1-2	TGTGCCAGCAGTCCCGGAAAGGGGCCTTCCGGGCATGGCTACACCTTC	CASSPGKGPSGHGYTF
.	TRBV14	.	TRBJ2-7	TGTGCCAGCAGCCCGTATACCCGGGAAGAGCAGTACTTC	CASSPYTREEQYF
.	TRBV21-1	.	TRBJ2-3	TGTGCCAGCAGCATTTTCAGGGGACCTGATCCTCCTAGCACAGATACGCAGTATTTT	CASSIFRGPDPPSTDTQYF
TRBD2	TRBV27	.	TRBJ2-5	TGTGCCAGCAGTTTATCCACCCGGGGAGGGCAAGAGACCCAGTACTTC	CASSLSTRGGQETQYF
TRBD1	TRBV30	.	TRBJ1-4	TGTGCCTGGGGCAGACAGGGATCGGGTGAAAAACTGTTTTTT	CAWGRQGSGEKLFF
TRBD1	TRBV7-9	.	TRBJ1-3	TGTGCCAGCAGCCGGACAGGGGATAGTGGAAACACCATATATTTT	CASSRTGDSGNTIYF
.	TRBV5-4	.	TRBJ2-7	TGTGCCAGCAGCTTGTTCGGCAGGGCGTACGAGCAGTACTTC	CASSLFGRAYEQYF
.	TRBV9	.	TRBJ2-7	TGTGCCAGCAGCGTAGGCCCAGGCAATTACGAGCAGTACTTC	CASSVGPGNYEQYF
.	TRBV19	.	TRBJ1-4	TGTGCCAGTAGTATAAAGAAGAGATCCTTTAATGAAAAACTGTTTTTT	CASSIKKRSFNEKLFF
TRBD1	TRBV7-2	.	TRBJ1-2	TGTGCCAGCAGCCTCACAGGGGGCTACGGCTACACCTTC	CASSLTGGYGYTF
.	TRBV5-1	.	TRBJ2-3	TGCGCCAGCAGCTCAGTTGGCACAGATACGCAGTATTTT	CASSSVGTDTQYF
.	TRBV11-3	.	TRBJ2-1	TGTGCCAGCAGCTCGAGGGGGTACAATGAGCAGTTCTTC	CASSSRGYNEQFF
.	TRBV25-1	.	TRBJ1-2	TGTCCTTCAGGGCGGGATGACTATGGCTACACCTTC	CPSGRDDYGYTF
.	TRBV5-6	.	TRBJ1-6	TGTGCCAGCAGCACCCCGACGGGGGATTCACCCCTCCACTTT	CASSTPTGDSPLHF
.	TRBV10-2	.	TRBJ1-2	TGCGCCAGCCTCGGCCCAGGGGAGGGTAACTATGGCTACACCTTC	CASLGPGEGNYGYTF
TRBD1	TRBV6-6	once	TRBJ1-2	TGTGCCAGCAGTTACCCCGACAGGGGGGACTATGGCTACACCTTC	CASSYPDRGDYGYTF
TRBD1	TRBV7-8	.	TRBJ2-3	TGTGCCAGCAGCTTAGCGGAGACAGGGGGCACAGATACGCAGTATTTT	CASSLAETGGTDTQYF
TRBD1	TRBV7-2	.	TRBJ1-5	TGTGCCAGCAGCCTGACCGCGAGATCAGGGGGCGGCAATCAGCCCCAGCATTTT	CASSLTARSGGGNQPQHF
.	TRBV11-1	.	TRBJ1-2	TGTGCCAGCAGCTTAGCCAGACAGACGAACTATGGCTACACCTTC	CASSLARQTNYGYTF
.	TRBV2	.	TRBJ2-3	TGTGCCAGCAGTCCCCGGGGAGTAGATACGCAGTATTTT	CASSPRGVDTQYF
TRBD2	TRBV5-1	.	TRBJ2-1	TGCGCCAGCAGCTTGGTACTAGCGGGGAGCAATGAGCAGTTCTTC	CASSLVLAGSNEQFF
.	TRBV7-8	medium-sized	TRBJ1-1	TGTGCCAGCAGCACGTCGGGAGGGCCGATGAACACTGAAGCTTTCTTT	CASSTSGGPMNTEAFF
TRBD1	TRBV5-1	few	TRBJ1-1	TGCGCCAGCAGCGTTGGGCCGGGACAGGGGAACACTGAAGCTTTCTTT	CASSVGPGQGNTEAFF
TRBD2	TRBV7-2	.	TRBJ2-7	TGTGCCAGCAGCTTAGGGGGACTAGCGGGCTACGAGCAGTACTTC	CASSLGGLAGYEQYF
.	TRBV7-9	.	TRBJ1-1	TGTGCCAGCAGTCCACGGGAGGTCCTAGGGAACACTGAAGCTTTCTTT	CASSPREVLGNTEAFF
TRBD2	TRBV3-1/TRBV3-2	few	TRBJ2-1	TGTGCCAGCAGCCACTCGCGGGGGGCCTACAATGAGCAGTTCTTC	CASSHSRGAYNEQFF
.	TRBV19	.	TRBJ1-4	TGTGCCAGTAGTATAGATCCGGAGGGGATCGTTGATGAAAAACTGTTTTTT	CASSIDPEGIVDEKLFF
.	TRBV9	.	TRBJ1-3	TGTGCCAGCAGCGTCGACAGTTGGGCTGGAAACACCATATATTTT	CASSVDSWAGNTIYF
TRBD1	TRBV7-2	.	TRBJ1-3	TGTGCCAGCAGCACTCACAAGACAGGGGCCGGAAACACCATATATTTT	CASSTHKTGAGNTIYF
.	TRBV6-1	once	TRBJ1-5	TGTGCCAGCAGTGAAGCCGGGGGTCAGCCCCAGCATTTT	CASSEAGGQPQHF
TRBD1	TRBV7-9	.	TRBJ1-1	TGTGCCAGCAGCGTAACAGGGGCGAACACTGAAGCTTTCTTT	CASSVTGANTEAFF
TRBD1	TRBV24-1	.	TRBJ1-1	TGTGCCACCAGTGATGCAAAGGGACAGGGGGTAAAGGACACTGAAGCTTTCTTT	CATSDAKGQGVKDTEAFF
TRBD1	TRBV2	.	TRBJ1-3	TGTGCCAGCAGTATAGGACAGGGGACCGGAAACACCATATATTTT	CASSIGQGTGNTIYF
TRBD1	TRBV25-1	.	TRBJ1-6	TGTGCCAGCAGTGACACCGGACAGGGTAGTCATTCACCCCTCCACTTT	CASSDTGQGSHSPLHF
.	TRBV11-1	.	TRBJ2-7	TGTGCCAGCAGCTTAAACAGGGAGAGCTACGAGCAGTACTTC	CASSLNRESYEQYF
.	TRBV3-1/TRBV3-2	.	TRBJ2-3	TGTGCCAGCAGCCAAGGGCTTCAAGATACGCAGTATTTT	CASSQGLQDTQYF
.	TRBV21-1	.	TRBJ1-4	TGTGCCAGCAGCAAAGGAGGATTCAGGGCATCTAATGAAAAACTGTTTTTT	CASSKGGFRASNEKLFF
.	TRBV21-1	.	TRBJ2-7	TGTGCCAGCAGCAAATCCTCGGGGACAGCCAACTTC	CASSKSSGTANF
.	TRBV6-5	.	TRBJ1-2	TGTGCCAGCAATGGACAATTAAACTATGGCTACACCTTC	CASNGQLNYGYTF
.	TRBV21-1	.	TRBJ1-3	TGTGCCAGCAGCATTTGGACAGGGCCCCTCGGAAACACCATATATTTT	CASSIWTGPLGNTIYF
.	TRBV6-5	.	TRBJ2-7	TGTGCCAGCAGCAGGCTCCCCTACGAGCAGTACTTC	CASSRLPYEQYF
.	TRBV5-4	.	TRBJ1-2	TGTGCCAGCAGCTTTCGGGACACGGACTATGGCTACACCTTC	CASSFRDTDYGYTF
TRBD1	TRBV15	.	TRBJ2-3	TGTGCCACCAGCAGTGGACAGGGCACAGATACGCAGTATTTT	CATSSGQGTDTQYF
TRBD2	TRBV7-2	.	TRBJ2-1	TGTGCCAGCAGCCTCCGGACTAGCGGGGGGGCGAGAAATGAGCAGTTCTTC	CASSLRTSGGARNEQFF
TRBD1	TRBV5-6	.	TRBJ1-4	TGTGCCAGCAGCTTGATTACAGGGGGTGAAAAACTGTTTTTT	CASSLITGGEKLFF
TRBD2	TRBV3-1/TRBV3-2	.	TRBJ2-7	TGTGCCAGCAGCCCCCAACTGACTAGCGGGCCCTACGAGCAGTACTTC	CASSPQLTSGPYEQYF
TRBD1	TRBV3-1/TRBV3-2	few	TRBJ2-1	TGTGCCAGCACCCCAGACGACAGGGGCCGTCAGTTCTTC	CASTPDDRGRQFF
TRBD2	TRBV5-1	.	TRBJ2-1	TGCGCCAGCAGCCTCTTGGGACTAGCGGGGGGTGTTGAGCAGTTCTTC	CASSLLGLAGGVEQFF
TRBD2	TRBV10-2	.	TRBJ2-7	TGCGCCAGCAGGGGCTTTAGCGGGGGGGCCTCCTACGAGCAGTACTTC	CASRGFSGGASYEQYF
.	TRBV30	few	TRBJ2-2	TGTGCCTGGAGGGACGCCGGGACACCCTACACCGGGGAGCTGTTTTTT	CAWRDAGTPYTGELFF
TRBD1	TRBV29-1	few	TRBJ1-1	TGCAGCGTTGTGGGGAGACAGGGGGGCAAGGGGAACACTGAAGCTTTCTTT	CSVVGRQGGKGNTEAFF
TRBD2	TRBV7-2	.	TRBJ2-3	TGTGCCAGCAGCTTAGGCTTGGGACTAGGAGGTACAGATACGCAGTATTTT	CASSLGLGLGGTDTQYF
TRBD2	TRBV7-2	once	TRBJ2-7	TGTGCCAGCAGCTCGGGGACTAGCGGGGGGCCTAGCTCCTACGAGCAGTACTTC	CASSSGTSGGPSSYEQYF
.	TRBV18	.	TRBJ1-1	TGTGCCAGCTCATTATCGACGGGGATCATGAACACTGAAGCTTTCTTT	CASSLSTGIMNTEAFF
.	TRBV9	few	TRBJ1-2	TGTGCCAGCAGCGTGGGGGGGTTTAACTATGGCTACACCTTC	CASSVGGFNYGYTF
.	TRBV19	.	TRBJ2-1	TGTGCCAGTAGTACGGCAGGGGCCTCCTACAATGAGCAGTTCTTC	CASSTAGASYNEQFF
TRBD1	TRBV10-1	.	TRBJ1-1	TGCGCCAGCAAAGGGCAGGGGGGCACTGAAGCTTTCTTT	CASKGQGGTEAFF
TRBD1	TRBV4-2	.	TRBJ2-1	TGTGCCAGCAGCCAACCCCTAGAACCGGGACAGGGGTTCAATGAGCAGTTCTTC	CASSQPLEPGQGFNEQFF